The clone carrying this T cell receptor beta chain was observed many times. The antigen is unknown. This specimen comes from a study of breast tumors, draining lymph nodes, adjacent tissues. The CDR3 covers 17 residues. The V gene's germline CDR1 is LNHDA and CDR2 SQIVND (reference sequence). Trimming cost V 5 bases and J 5 bases; bases outside gene matches: 13. A single record per CDR3 protein comes from TCRdb applying MiXCR to the multiplex PCR reads. The sample includes roughly 70,000 distinct CDR3 sequences, roughly two fifths seen only once; the top ten take over 7.5%. Findings of the study overall: Data fit most tumor T cells coming from lymph node, expanding in tumor. Compared with basal-like, luminal-like tumors shared significantly more repertoire with nontumor tissue. The lymph node origin of tumor T cells was framed as consistent with a hypothesis, not demonstrated. Compared with lymph nodes, tumors were less diverse; compared with nontumor tissue, more.

Sequencing was performed on breast tumor tissue. This receptor was identified in a female donor with breast cancer. Some clones in this sample may be carry-over from other donors' samples. V and J are TRBV19 and TRBJ2-1, with 9 positions matching TRBD2. CDR3 DNA sequence: TGTGCCAGTAGTCTCCCCTTAAGCGGGAGGTGGAACAATGAGCAGTTCTTC. Translation: CASSLPLSGRWNNEQFF.